The 31 T cell receptor beta chains in this list originate from one sample, sequenced in a study of T cell responses to AZD1222 COVID-19 vaccine. Some clones are missing from TCRdb's copy, which holds only in-frame ones; the method was immunoSEQ multiplex PCR. The sample lists 130,000 or so clones; roughly nine tenths were seen once. The source was peripheral blood, collected on day 0 of AZD1222 vaccination. The origin of the receptors is an adult in good health.

This chain connects TRBV5-4 to TRBJ1-5, with 9 bases that match TRBD1. The CDR3 runs 15 residues. V lost 4 bases and J lost 5; bases outside the gene matches: 7. Germline lookup yields CDR1 SGHNT and CDR2 YYREEE (reference sequence). The CDR3 here is CASSLGQGRDQPQHF. CDR3 in DNA: TGTGCCAGCAGCCTTGGACAGGGGAGGGATCAGCCCCAGCATTTT.

The chain joins TRBV30 to TRBJ1-1, with 8 bases identical to TRBD1. The junction had 7 bases not matched to a gene; V was cut back by 1 base and J by 0 bases. Germline V gene lookup returns CDR1 GTSNPN and CDR2 SVGIG (reference sequence). The CDR3 loop spans 16 amino acids. The CDR3 region is CAWSEGQDTMNTEAFF. DNA for the CDR3: TGTGCCTGGAGTGAGGGACAGGACACCATGAACACTGAAGCTTTCTTT.

J is TRBJ1-2 and V is TRBV6-2 or TRBV6-3; D is ambiguous. The CDR3 runs 15 residues. Germline V lookup: CDR1 MNHEY, CDR2 SVGEGT. V lost 5 bases and J 0 bases, leaving 13 bases between the germline ends. CDR3 amino acids: CASSKRAKANYGYTF. The CDR3 nucleotides are TGTGCCAGCAGTAAACGCGCGAAAGCTAACTATGGCTACACCTTC.

This rearrangement joins TRBV4-1 to TRBJ2-4; D is possibly TRBD2 (5 bases). V was clipped by 4 bases and J by 2 bases, with 15 bases between them. This CDR3 has 16 residues. Germline CDR1 is MGHRA and CDR2 is YSYEKL. This chain's CDR3 is CASSLRSSGSKNIQYF. The CDR3 DNA follows: TGCGCCAGCAGCCTGAGGTCGAGCGGATCCAAAAACATTCAGTACTTC.

This rearrangement joins TRBV28 to TRBJ1-6; a weak D match, TRBD1 (6 bases). The CDR3 length is 15 residues. Per germline, CDR1 MDHEN and CDR2 SYDVKM. Between the trimmed V and J ends, which lost 6 bases and 4 bases, there was a span of 13 bases. CDR3 DNA: TGTGCCAGCAGCCACCGGGGGCCATATAATTCACCCCTCCACTTT. It translates to CASSHRGPYNSPLHF.

The J gene is TRBJ1-2, the V gene TRBV18; 8 bases are shared with TRBD1. The CDR3 contains 15 residues. The trim removed 2 bases at V and 5 bases at J, leaving 7 bases unmatched. The germline V gene encodes CDR1 KGHSH and CDR2 LQKENI. The CDR3 DNA reads TGTGCCAGCTCACCAGGGCAGGGGGCTCGTTATGGCTACACCTTC. Protein sequence: CASSPGQGARYGYTF.

The gene calls are TRBV19 and TRBJ1-5; a possible D gene is TRBD1 (5 bases). Trimming stripped 2 bases from V and 0 bases from J, with 8 bases between. CDR1 and CDR2 from the germline V gene are LNHDA and SQIVND (reference sequence). The CDR3 has 15 amino acids. This CDR3 reads CASSIRDYSNQPQHF. Written as DNA, the CDR3 is TGTGCCAGTAGTATAAGGGACTATAGCAATCAGCCCCAGCATTTT. The full variable domain, in which reference TRBV19 and TRBJ1-5 provide the parts outside the CDR3, is DGGITQSPKYLFRKEGQNVTLSCEQNLNHDAMYWYRQDPGQGLRLIYYSQIVNDFQKGDIAEGYSVSREKKESFPLTVTSAQKNPTAFYLCASSIRDYSNQPQHFGDGTRLSIL.

The chain has TRBV4-2 and TRBJ2-3; 7 bases line up with TRBD2. This CDR3 is 15 amino acids long. V gave up 0 bases and J gave up 5 bases; unmatched junction bases: 5. CDR1 is LGHNA and CDR2 is YNFKEQ in the germline V gene. The CDR3 region has the DNA TGTGCCAGCAGCCAAGACCCGACTAGCTTAGATACGCAGTATTTT. Its protein is CASSQDPTSLDTQYF.

The chain has TRBV19 and TRBJ1-2, with 7 bases lining up with TRBD1. J was trimmed by 4 bases and V by 1 base; bases with no gene match: 6. This CDR3 region has 15 residues. Germline V lookup: CDR1 LNHDA, CDR2 SQIVND (reference sequence). CDR3 region: CASSIGPGQSYGYTF. In DNA form, the CDR3 reads TGTGCCAGTAGTATAGGTCCGGGACAGAGCTATGGCTACACCTTC.

The V gene is TRBV6-2 or TRBV6-3, the J gene TRBJ2-1; weak D call: TRBD2 (6 bases). Germline V gives CDR1 MNHEY, CDR2 SVGEGT. Trimming took off 1 base at V and 1 base at J, with 14 bases between the two ends. The CDR3 runs 17 residues. The CDR3 sequence: CASSYLGGTPSYNEQFF. Written as DNA, the CDR3 is TGTGCCAGCAGTTACTTGGGGGGTACGCCTTCCTACAATGAGCAGTTCTTC.

This chain links TRBV15 with TRBJ1-3, with D unresolved. The CDR3 is 16 amino acids. Germline loops: CDR1 LNHNV, CDR2 YYDKDF (reference sequence). V lost 3 bases to trimming and J lost 0 bases, with 12 bases between them. The CDR3 is CATSSNTRPSGNTIYF. The CDR3 DNA reads TGTGCCACCAGCAGTAATACAAGACCCTCTGGAAACACCATATATTTT.

The gene calls are TRBV5-6 and TRBJ2-5, with TRBD2 as a possible D gene (5 bases). The CDR3 runs 12 residues. Deletions cut 2 bases from V and 5 bases from J, with 7 bases between. CDR1 is SGHDT, CDR2 YYEEEE, per germline. CDR3 in DNA: TGTGCCAGCAGCTTCTCGGGGGAGACCCAGTACTTC. This sequence encodes CASSFSGETQYF.

The chain uses TRBV5-1 and TRBJ2-7; TRBD2 agrees at 8 bases. V lost 1 base and J lost 3; bases outside the gene matches: 0. Germline loops: CDR1 SGHRS, CDR2 YFSETQ. This CDR3 is built from 13 residues. CDR3 coding DNA: TGCGCCAGCAGCTTGCGGGAGGGCTACGAGCAGTACTTC. Residues: CASSLREGYEQYF.

V and J are TRBV5-1 and TRBJ2-1, with 7 bases that match TRBD1. V was pared by 0 bases and J by 4 bases, with 7 bases of the junction left unmatched. There are 16 residues in the CDR3. Germline V gene data show CDR1 as SGHRS and CDR2 as YFSETQ. CDR3 nucleotides: TGCGCCAGCAGCTTGGCCATGACAGGGTTGTACAATGAGCAGTTCTTC. Translating it yields CASSLAMTGLYNEQFF.

This chain connects TRBV18 to TRBJ1-4; 9 bases agree with TRBD1. The V segment lost 0 bases and the J segment 4 bases; nucleotides outside the gene matches: 3. The CDR3 is made up of 16 amino acids. Germline CDR1 KGHSH, CDR2 LQKENI. The CDR3 reads CASSPPGDRVNEKLFF. CDR3 nucleotide sequence: TGTGCCAGCTCACCACCAGGGGACAGGGTTAATGAAAAACTGTTTTTT.

The chain carries TRBV6-2 or TRBV6-3 and TRBJ1-1; D not resolved. The CDR3 is 15 residues long. The germline V and J ends were trimmed by 5 bases and 3 bases, with 16 bases remaining between them. From germline, CDR1 is MNHEY and CDR2 SVGEGT. The CDR3 region is CASSSGVYWDTEAFF. The CDR3 DNA is TGTGCCAGCAGTAGTGGAGTCTATTGGGACACTGAAGCTTTCTTT.

This clone was found once. The chain has TRBV3-1 (or the pseudogene TRBV3-2) and TRBJ2-1; 8 positions match TRBD2. Per germline, CDR1 LGHDT and CDR2 YNNKEL (reference sequence). V dropped 1 base and J dropped 4; count of bases not matched to a gene: 6. The CDR3 has 16 amino acids. The CDR3 loop is CASSQVAAGGYNEQFF. CDR3 sequence (DNA): TGTGCCAGCAGCCAAGTGGCGGCGGGGGGATACAATGAGCAGTTCTTC.

The rearrangement joins TRBV28 to TRBJ2-1, with 9 bases identical to TRBD1. The CDR3 spans 17 residues. The germline CDR1 and CDR2 sequences are MDHEN and SYDVKM. The ends lost 5 bases at V and 3 bases at J; junction bases unmatched: 11. The CDR3 is CASSGTGRAGNYNEQFF. CDR3 bases: TGTGCCAGCAGTGGGACAGGGAGGGCAGGAAACTACAATGAGCAGTTCTTC.

The table lists this clone with a count of one. The chain couples TRBV27 to TRBJ1-1; TRBD1 might be the D (5 bases). The CDR3 is 13 residues long. The germline V gene has CDR1 MNHEY and CDR2 SMNVEV (reference sequence). The V and J ends lost 6 bases and 5 bases respectively, with 13 bases between them. The CDR3 nucleotides are TGTGCCAGCAGCCCGGGGCCCTTTACTGAAGCTTTCTTT. This translates into CASSPGPFTEAFF.

The chain uses TRBV7-2 and TRBJ2-1; 10 bases align to TRBD2. J lost 9 bases, V lost 1 base, and 6 bases had no gene match. The CDR3 is 15 amino acids. The germline V gene has CDR1 SGHTA and CDR2 FQGNSA. In DNA form, the CDR3 reads TGTGCCAGCAGCTTAGGGACTAGCGGTCCGACTGAGCAGTTCTTC. Its translation is CASSLGTSGPTEQFF.

This clone was picked up one time. The V call is TRBV12-3 or TRBV12-4, the J call TRBJ1-1; no firm D call. The CDR3 covers 11 residues. Trimming pared 6 bases from V and 2 bases from J, leaving 4 bases between. The CDR3 protein is CASRYNTEAFF. Written as DNA, the CDR3 is TGTGCCAGCAGGTATAACACTGAAGCTTTCTTT.

The gene calls are TRBV9 and TRBJ1-1, with no clear D. V gave up 3 bases and J gave up 1 base, with 7 bases separating them. The CDR3 consists of 13 residues. Germline CDR1 reads SGDLS; CDR2 reads YYNGEE. The CDR3 loop is CASSGRANTEAFF. The CDR3 coding sequence is TGTGCCAGCAGCGGACGGGCGAACACTGAAGCTTTCTTT.

This chain links TRBV7-2 with TRBJ2-7; 11 nucleotides align to TRBD2. After removal of 2 bases from V and 2 bases from J, the junction contained 8 bases not matched to a gene. The CDR3 consists of 17 residues. Per the germline V gene, CDR1 is SGHTA and CDR2 is FQGNSA. The CDR3 region has the DNA TGTGCCAGCAGCTTATATCTGACTAGCGGGAAAACCTACGAGCAGTACTTC. It yields the protein CASSLYLTSGKTYEQYF.

The rearrangement joins TRBV18 to TRBJ2-6; 9 bases are shared with TRBD1. Trimming at V came to 6 bases and at J to 1 base, leaving 7 bases not matched to a gene. Germline-derived CDR1 and CDR2 are KGHSH and LQKENI. The CDR3 loop spans 17 amino acids. CDR3: CASSSQGAGSGANVLTF. CDR3 sequence (DNA): TGTGCCAGCTCGTCACAGGGGGCCGGGTCTGGGGCCAACGTCCTGACTTTC.

This chain uses TRBV5-1 with TRBJ2-3; unclear D gene. The CDR3 loop spans 13 amino acids. Looked up from germline, CDR1 is SGHRS and CDR2 is YFSETQ. Between the trimmed V and J ends, which lost 2 bases and 0 bases, there was a span of 4 bases. CDR3 in DNA: TGCGCCAGCAGCTTAACTAGCACAGATACGCAGTATTTT. Protein: CASSLTSTDTQYF.

V gene TRBV18 combines with J gene TRBJ1-3; D is undetermined. Germline lookup yields CDR1 KGHSH and CDR2 LQKENI. The length of the CDR3 is 12 residues. V was clipped by 6 bases and J by 8 bases, with 11 bases between them. CDR3 loop: CASSPKGDTIYF. The CDR3 DNA is TGTGCCAGCTCGCCAAAGGGCGACACCATATATTTT.

J is TRBJ1-4 and V is TRBV2; D not resolved. Germline lookup yields CDR1 SNHLY and CDR2 FYNNEI. Trimming cost V 9 bases and J 6 bases, with 14 bases left between them. The CDR3 sequence is 13 residues long. CDR3 region: CASRHAEDEKLFF. The CDR3 nucleotides are TGTGCCAGTCGACATGCCGAGGATGAAAAACTGTTTTTT.

The genes are TRBV28 and TRBJ2-3; perhaps TRBD2 as D (6 bases). Germline values: CDR1 MDHEN, CDR2 SYDVKM. The CDR3 is 14 residues long. Deletions cut 5 bases from V and 7 bases from J, with 16 bases between. The CDR3 here is CASSILLRGHTQYF. CDR3 DNA sequence: TGTGCCAGCAGTATCCTCTTGCGGGGCCATACGCAGTATTTT. Supplemented by reference TRBV28 and TRBJ2-3, the full variable domain reads DVKVTQSSRYLVKRTGEKVFLECVQDMDHENMFWYRQDPGLGLRLIYFSYDVKMKEKGDIPEGYSVSREKKERFSLILESASTNQTSMYLCASSILLRGHTQYFGPGTRLTVL.

V usage is TRBV18 and J usage is TRBJ1-3, with TRBD1 identical over 8 bases. This CDR3 spans 16 amino acids. Germline trimming cut 4 bases from V and 4 bases from J; bases unmatched to any gene: 9. Germline V gene sequence: CDR1 KGHSH, CDR2 LQKENI. The CDR3 spells CASSLDRGFAGNTIYF. For the CDR3, the DNA is TGTGCCAGCTCACTCGACAGGGGTTTCGCCGGAAACACCATATATTTT.

The chain is built from TRBV27 and TRBJ1-1, with unresolved D. Germline CDR1 is MNHEY and CDR2 is SMNVEV (reference sequence). The CDR3 sequence is 14 residues long. Trimming left V 4 bases short and J 4 bases short, with 13 bases between. CDR3 protein: CASSYVPPGTEAFF. The CDR3, as DNA: TGTGCCAGCAGTTATGTCCCTCCAGGCACTGAAGCTTTCTTT.

This chain connects TRBV18 to TRBJ2-6; D may be TRBD1 (6 bases). Trimming stripped 4 bases from V and 2 bases from J, with 12 bases between. CDR3 length: 16 residues. Germline V gives CDR1 KGHSH, CDR2 LQKENI. CDR3 loop: CASSLSSGAGANVLTF. The CDR3 DNA sequence: TGTGCCAGCTCACTCTCTTCAGGGGCTGGGGCCAACGTCCTGACTTTC. The full variable domain, in which reference TRBV18 and TRBJ2-6 provide the parts outside the CDR3, is NAGVMQNPRHLVRRRGQEARLRCSPMKGHSHVYWYRQLPEEGLKFMVYLQKENIIDESGMPKERFSAEFPKEGPSILRIQQVVRGDSAAYFCASSLSSGAGANVLTFGAGSRLTVL.